This TCR beta chain was obtained from a study of technical replicates of blood from a handful of donors (TCRdb year 2017). For this clone: The antigen it recognizes is unknown. Per-base quality was not reported, and no clone a single base away is much larger than it.

The germline V gene encodes CDR1 LNHDA and CDR2 SQIVND (reference sequence). V and J are truncated by 7 bases and 1 base respectively, leaving an intervening sequence of 8 bases. The CDR3 sequence holds 14 residues, the cysteine and phenylalanine included. Here the CDR3 DNA is all that survives: 42 bases in frame from base 1. Library method: the immunoSEQ multiplex PCR assay. In its TCRdb copy, this immuneACCESS table keeps in-frame sequences only and misses some clones. Where compared with another copy, unresolved V genes explain less than half of these, and the others have no known cause. This sample has 80,000 to 100,000 clones in its table, and around 95% of those were observed once. The leading ten clones occupy just over 0.2% of the sample.

This receptor was taken from a human donor in good health. The sequenced material came from T cells isolated from PBMCs. The sequence is built from TRBV19 and TRBJ2-6; a tentative D call is TRBD1 (5 bases match). The DNA sequence follows: TGTGCCAGTATCTCAGGGTCTGGGGCCAACGTCCTGACTTTC. Its translation reads: CASISGSGANVLTF.